Below are 18 T cell receptor beta chains sequenced from a single sample in a study of blood T cell repertoires in COVID-19. Data came from immunoSEQ multiplex PCR; TCRdb stores just in-frame clones and leaves some out. The profile shows some 180,000 clones, roughly 89% of them singletons. The sequenced sample consisted of peripheral blood. These receptors all stem from a man aged 35-49 years with acute or convalescent COVID-19.

This chain connects TRBV30 to TRBJ2-3; TRBD2 matches 8 bases. This CDR3 spans 18 amino acids. The V gene end was trimmed by 1 base and the J gene end by 1 base; junction bases not matched to a gene: 13. Germline V gene sequence: CDR1 GTSNPN, CDR2 SVGIG (reference sequence). In DNA, the CDR3 is TGTGCCTGGAGTGACTGGGCGGGGGGAATCCGGGGCACAGATACGCAGTATTTT. Protein product: CAWSDWAGGIRGTDTQYF.

This clone was observed once. The chain recombines TRBV20-1 with TRBJ2-1; 7 bases fit TRBD2. V trimming: 3 bases; J trimming: 4 bases; junction bases outside the gene matches: 12. CDR1 DFQATT and CDR2 SNEGSKA come from the germline V gene (reference sequence). This CDR3 region has 16 residues. CDR3 sequence (DNA): TGCAGTGCTAGTATGGTATCAGCGGGAAAGTACAATGAGCAGTTCTTC. Protein product: CSASMVSAGKYNEQFF.

The chain uses TRBV4-1 and TRBJ1-1; D is unresolved. With 2 bases removed from V and 0 bases from J, the gap between germline ends came to 10 bases. The CDR3 has 15 amino acids. From germline, CDR1 is MGHRA and CDR2 YSYEKL. CDR3 amino acids: CASSQTIGMNTEAFF. The CDR3 DNA sequence: TGCGCCAGCAGCCAAACGATTGGCATGAACACTGAAGCTTTCTTT.

This sequence joins TRBV10-3 and TRBJ1-3; D gene ambiguous. Germline V CDR1 and CDR2: ENHRY, SYGVKD. V was shortened by 0 bases and J by 4 bases, with 13 bases between the two germline ends. CDR3 size: 16 residues. The CDR3 DNA reads TGTGCCATCAGTGAGTCTAGCGGATCACGGGGAAACACCATATATTTT. The encoded protein is CAISESSGSRGNTIYF.

The V and J genes are TRBV7-9 and TRBJ1-2; tentative D call: TRBD1 (5 bases). Trimming took off 2 bases at V and 8 bases at J, with 21 bases between the two ends. The CDR3 spans 16 residues. The germline CDR1 and CDR2 sequences are SEHNR and FQNEAQ (reference sequence). This chain's CDR3 is CASSLPPGVLGEGYTF. CDR3 bases: TGTGCCAGCAGCTTACCCCCGGGGGTGCTAGGGGAAGGCTACACCTTC.

The chain uses TRBV5-6 and TRBJ1-2, with a weak D call TRBD1 (6 bases). V dropped 6 bases and J dropped 4 bases, with 16 bases sitting between them. Per the germline V gene, CDR1 is SGHDT and CDR2 is YYEEEE. The CDR3 runs to 14 residues. CDR3 residues: CASNRGQTPYGYTF. The CDR3 coding sequence is TGTGCCAGCAACCGCGGACAGACACCCTATGGCTACACCTTC.

In this sample, this clone turned up once. V usage is TRBV13 and J usage is TRBJ2-7, with 8 bases that match TRBD2. Germline loops: CDR1 PRHDT, CDR2 FYEKMQ (reference sequence). The CDR3 is 15 residues long. V was clipped by 10 bases and J by 5 bases; unmatched bases: 16. The CDR3 loop is CATKTHGGAANEQYF. The DNA of the CDR3 is TGTGCCACCAAAACCCACGGGGGGGCCGCAAACGAGCAGTACTTC.

V is TRBV7-6 and J is TRBJ2-7; maybe TRBD2 (6 bases). V gave up 2 bases and J gave up 6 bases, with 11 bases separating them. Germline CDR1 is SGHVS and CDR2 is FNYEAQ. The CDR3 runs to 13 residues. The CDR3 DNA sequence: TGTGCCAGCAGCTTACTGGACGGGGGCGAGCAGTACTTC. Translation: CASSLLDGGEQYF.

The chain recombines TRBV30 with TRBJ1-5; 8 bases agree with TRBD1. V shed 2 bases, J shed 3 bases, and the junction held 6 bases outside the gene matches. Per germline, CDR1 GTSNPN and CDR2 SVGIG (reference sequence). This CDR3 has 15 amino acids. The CDR3 DNA sequence: TGTGCCTGGAGTCCCGGGACAGGCGCCAATCAGCCCCAGCATTTT. Its protein is CAWSPGTGANQPQHF.

The chain has TRBV7-8 and TRBJ2-5; the D is unclear. The V end lost 2 bases, the J end lost 1 base, and 8 bases lay between the germline ends. The CDR3 spans 14 residues. Germline lookup yields CDR1 SGHVS and CDR2 FQNEAQ. This chain's CDR3 is CASSLRLGQETQYF. In DNA form, the CDR3 reads TGTGCCAGCAGCTTACGTCTAGGCCAAGAGACCCAGTACTTC.

This chain joins TRBV6-2 or TRBV6-3 and TRBJ2-5, with TRBD2 matching over 16 bases. Germline lookup yields CDR1 MNHEY and CDR2 SVGEGT. Trimming cost V 6 bases and J 2 bases; bases outside gene matches: 9. The CDR3 totals 18 residues. The CDR3 region has the DNA TGTGCCAGCAGCGACCGGTGGGGACTAGCGGGGGGGCAAGAGACCCAGTACTTC. The encoded protein is CASSDRWGLAGGQETQYF.

CDR3 loop: CASSLAGVEGYTF. CDR3 nucleotide sequence: TGCGCCAGCAGCTTGGCAGGGGTGGAGGGCTACACCTTC. V gene TRBV5-1 combines with J gene TRBJ1-2, with D perhaps matching TRBD1 (6 bases). V lost 0 bases, J lost 8 bases, and 11 bases lay in between. This CDR3 is 13 amino acids long. Per germline, CDR1 SGHRS and CDR2 YFSETQ.

The chain employs TRBV6-2 or TRBV6-3 and TRBJ2-5; 8 nucleotides match TRBD1. The J segment lost 2 bases and the V segment lost 0 bases, leaving 5 bases of the junction unmatched. The CDR3 sequence is 16 residues long. The V gene's germline CDR1 is MNHEY and CDR2 SVGEGT. DNA for the CDR3: TGTGCCAGCAGTTACTCTGGGACAGGCCTTCAAGAGACCCAGTACTTC. Translation gives CASSYSGTGLQETQYF.

This clone has a handful of counts. The chain recombines TRBV19 with TRBJ2-7; D not certain. This CDR3 region has 13 residues. Germline V CDR1 and CDR2: LNHDA, SQIVND (reference sequence). With 1 base removed from V and 2 bases from J, the gap between germline ends came to 6 bases. The CDR3 loop is CASSIGRTYEQYF. CDR3 in DNA: TGTGCCAGTAGTATAGGGCGGACCTACGAGCAGTACTTC.

The V call is TRBV2, the J call TRBJ2-7, with D possibly matching TRBD2 (6 bases). The germline gives CDR1 SNHLY, CDR2 FYNNEI. The CDR3 is 13 amino acids. V lost 2 bases, J lost 6 bases, and 11 bases lay in between. The CDR3: CASSEPAGLEQYF. The CDR3 bases are TGTGCCAGCAGTGAACCGGCGGGACTCGAGCAGTACTTC.

The chain recombines TRBV7-9 with TRBJ1-3; 7 bases line up with TRBD1. The germline CDR1 and CDR2 sequences are SEHNR and FQNEAQ (reference sequence). V dropped 5 bases and J dropped 2; count of bases not matched to a gene: 3. The CDR3 sequence is 14 residues long. CDR3 sequence (DNA): TGTGCCAGCAGCCCTGACAGGGCTGGAAACACCATATATTTT. Translated: CASSPDRAGNTIYF.

This sequence joins TRBV7-8 and TRBJ2-7; 7 nucleotides line up with TRBD2. Losses at the gene ends were 3 bases for V and 0 bases for J; bases not matched to a gene: 8. Germline V gives CDR1 SGHVS, CDR2 FQNEAQ. The CDR3 extends over 16 amino acids. The CDR3 region has the DNA TGTGCCAGCAGCTTCTATAGCGGGCAGAGCTCCTACGAGCAGTACTTC. Its translation: CASSFYSGQSSYEQYF.

The chain joins TRBV18 to TRBJ1-5, with D possibly matching TRBD1 (6 bases). This CDR3 is built from 15 residues. Germline V gene sequence: CDR1 KGHSH, CDR2 LQKENI. Trimming cost V 5 bases and J 5 bases, with 16 bases left between them. CDR3 nucleotide sequence: TGTGCCAGCTCAATACAACACAGGGCTGATCAGCCCCAGCATTTT. This sequence encodes CASSIQHRADQPQHF.